This T cell receptor (beta chain) appears in the sequencing data of a study of graft-versus-host responses after intestinal transplantation. Study-level background: Every one of the recipients received anti-thymocyte globulin induction and afterwards took tacrolimus and steroids for around 3 years.

The germline V and J ends were trimmed by 3 bases and 0 bases, with 9 bases remaining between them. The V gene's germline CDR1 is MNHEY and CDR2 SMNVEV (reference sequence). The CDR3 contains 15 residues. The repertoire was sequenced with immunoSEQ multiplex PCR; TCRdb's copy has only in-frame clones and lacks some. The sample shows 75,000 to 100,000 clones, 90% to 95% of them seen only once. Study-level points and caveats: Early after transplant, HvG clones declined as circulating GvH clones peaked. Some GvH clones appeared in ileal mucosa or blood before recipient bone marrow. Allografts from individuals with graft-donor T cell macrochimerism displayed high graft-versus-host to host-versus-graft clonal ratios.

Comment on this clone: The target antigen is unknown. Other DNA variants within this sample encode the same CDR3.

The source is a human donor who received an intestinal transplant. The sequencing here drew on unstimulated CD4+ T cells sorted from spleen or lymph node cells, taken before intestinal transplant. The chain is built from TRBV27 and TRBJ1-5; tentatively, D is TRBD1 (5 bases). CDR3 sequence: CASSFGQNSNQPQHF. CDR3 coding DNA: TGTGCCAGCAGTTTCGGACAAAATAGCAATCAGCCCCAGCATTTT.